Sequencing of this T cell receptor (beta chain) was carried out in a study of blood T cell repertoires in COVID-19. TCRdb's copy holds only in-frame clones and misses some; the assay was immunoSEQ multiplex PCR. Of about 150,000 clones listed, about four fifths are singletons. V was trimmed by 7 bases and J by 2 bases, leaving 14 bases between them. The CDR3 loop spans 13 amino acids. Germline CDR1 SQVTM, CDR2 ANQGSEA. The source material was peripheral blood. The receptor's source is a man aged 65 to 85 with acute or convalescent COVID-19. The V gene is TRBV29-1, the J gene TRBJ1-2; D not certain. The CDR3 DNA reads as TGCAGCGCCCCCACCCCAGAAAACTATGGCTACACCTTC. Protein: CSAPTPENYGYTF.